The 17 T cell receptor beta chains below all came from one sample that was sequenced in a study of shared clonotypes between healthy human individuals. The data were produced by immunoSEQ multiplex PCR, yet TCRdb's version contains in-frame clones alone and is incomplete. This sample has millions of clones, with 85% to 95% found just once. Sample: naive CD4+ T cells sorted from blood. Specified subset: CD45RA+ positively selected. The receptors here all came from a man between 18 and 29 years old in good health.

The chain carries TRBV5-6 and TRBJ2-5, with 8 bases matching TRBD1. The CDR3 totals 16 residues. Germline-derived CDR1 and CDR2 are SGHDT and YYEEEE. The trim removed 4 bases at V and 2 bases at J, leaving 10 bases unmatched. This CDR3 reads CASSHGTGVGQETQYF. The CDR3 DNA reads as TGTGCCAGCAGCCACGGGACAGGAGTAGGGCAAGAGACCCAGTACTTC.

This chain links TRBV7-2 with TRBJ1-2, with D perhaps matching TRBD1 (6 bases). The CDR3 consists of 16 residues. Germline V gives CDR1 SGHTA, CDR2 FQGNSA. Trimming took off 0 bases at V and 0 bases at J, with 11 bases between the two ends. The CDR3 sequence: CASSLAKTGTNYGYTF. In DNA, the CDR3 is TGTGCCAGCAGCTTAGCGAAAACAGGGACTAACTATGGCTACACCTTC.

The CDR3 loop is CASRGGLGNSYEQYF. The CDR3 nucleotides are TGTGCCAGCAGGGGGGGACTAGGTAACTCCTACGAGCAGTACTTC. V and J are TRBV2 and TRBJ2-7, with TRBD2 matching 8 bases. Germline assignment: CDR1 SNHLY and CDR2 FYNNEI. The V and J ends lost 6 bases and 0 bases, in that order; junction bases with no gene match: 7. This CDR3 region has 15 residues.

The V gene is TRBV11-2, the J gene TRBJ2-5; no reliable D call. V lost 1 base and J lost 2, with 11 bases in between. This CDR3 region has 15 residues. Germline-derived CDR1 and CDR2 are SGHAT and FQNNGV. The CDR3 DNA follows: TGTGCCAGCAGCTTAGCATTCCGGCTACAAGAGACCCAGTACTTC. Translated: CASSLAFRLQETQYF.

The rearrangement links TRBV27 to TRBJ2-7; TRBD1 aligns across 9 bases. The ends lost 3 bases at V and 4 bases at J; junction bases unmatched: 4. This CDR3 has 14 amino acids. Germline lookup yields CDR1 MNHEY and CDR2 SMNVEV (reference sequence). CDR3 sequence reads: CASSLRDRGYEQYF. DNA of the CDR3: TGTGCCAGCAGTTTGAGAGACAGGGGGTACGAGCAGTACTTC.

To note about this clone: One end of the junction is discordant with germline, which a read error may explain. The same CDR3 also results from other DNA sequences found in this sample. CDR3 region: CASSRDGGNQPQHF. CDR3 nucleotides: TGCGCCAGCAGCCGCGACGGGGGCAACCAGCCCCAGCATTTT. J is TRBJ1-5 and V is TRBV5-1, with D perhaps TRBD1 (6 bases). Germline V gene sequence: CDR1 SGHRS, CDR2 YFSETQ. CDR3 length equals 14 residues.

This chain joins TRBV10-3 and TRBJ2-7; D is unclear. The ends were cut back, 3 bases at V and 5 bases at J, with 11 bases in the middle. The germline gives CDR1 ENHRY, CDR2 SYGVKD. The CDR3 spans 13 residues. The CDR3 DNA sequence: TGTGCCATCAGTGAAGCTCCAGCCCACGAGCAGTACTTC. Its protein is CAISEAPAHEQYF.

The chain employs TRBV4-1 and TRBJ1-1; 9 bases are shared with TRBD1. The CDR3 covers 16 residues. The V segment lost 4 bases and the J segment 0 bases; nucleotides outside the gene matches: 6. Germline CDR1 MGHRA, CDR2 YSYEKL. The chain's CDR3 is CASSPWTGVMNTEAFF. CDR3 sequence (DNA): TGCGCCAGCAGCCCGTGGACAGGGGTAATGAACACTGAAGCTTTCTTT.

V usage is TRBV6-5 and J usage is TRBJ1-6; D call uncertain. V lost 4 bases and J lost 14, with 9 bases in between. Per germline, CDR1 MNHEY and CDR2 SVGAGI. CDR3 size: 11 residues. The DNA for the CDR3 is TGTGCCAGCAGTTCCGGAACGTCCCTCCACTTT. Its protein is CASSSGTSLHF.

CDR3 sequence: CASKYGGREVPNEQFF. The CDR3 DNA follows: TGTGCCAGCAAATATGGGGGCAGGGAGGTCCCCAATGAGCAGTTCTTC. This chain connects TRBV5-4 to TRBJ2-1; D tentatively fits TRBD1 or TRBD2 (6 bases each). The CDR3 sequence is 16 residues long. Trimming took 6 bases from V and 6 from J, leaving 22 bases between them. Germline V gene sequence: CDR1 SGHNT, CDR2 YYREEE (reference sequence).

The genes are TRBV7-8 and TRBJ2-7, with 11 bases aligning to TRBD1. Germline-derived CDR1 and CDR2 are SGHVS and FQNEAQ. The CDR3 totals 15 residues. V shed 4 bases, J shed 4 bases, and the junction held 6 bases outside the gene matches. The CDR3 loop is CASSSGQGASYEQYF. CDR3 nucleotides: TGTGCCAGCAGCTCCGGACAGGGGGCGAGTTACGAGCAGTACTTC.

The chain uses TRBV30 and TRBJ2-7; 7 bases line up with TRBD2. Trimming at V came to 4 bases and at J to 6 bases, leaving 15 bases not matched to a gene. The CDR3 has 15 residues. CDR1 is GTSNPN and CDR2 is SVGIG in the germline V gene (reference sequence). The chain's CDR3 is CAWTYGGLVFGEQYF. The CDR3 region has the DNA TGTGCCTGGACCTACGGCGGACTAGTTTTCGGCGAGCAGTACTTC.

V and J are TRBV10-2 and TRBJ2-1; 9 bases fit TRBD2. Germline CDR1 and CDR2: WSHSY and SAAADI. V lost 9 bases to trimming and J lost 4 bases; unmatched junction nucleotides: 4. The CDR3 extends over 13 amino acids. CDR3 nucleotides: TGCGCCAGTTCTAGCGGGAATTACAATGAGCAGTTCTTC. Its translation is CASSSGNYNEQFF.

Only one count was recorded for this clone. The chain employs TRBV6-4 and TRBJ1-5, with D perhaps matching TRBD1 (6 bases). The V and J ends lost 9 bases and 0 bases respectively, with 12 bases between them. The CDR3 is made up of 14 amino acids. The germline V gene encodes CDR1 MRHNA and CDR2 SNTAGT. Here the CDR3 DNA reads TGTGCCAGGATAAAACAGGGTAGCAATCAGCCCCAGCATTTT. Translation: CARIKQGSNQPQHF.

The chain uses TRBV5-1 and TRBJ2-7; TRBD1 is a possible D gene (5 bases). V was shortened by 4 bases and J by 2 bases, with 19 bases between the two germline ends. This CDR3 is built from 16 residues. Germline CDR1 reads SGHRS; CDR2 reads YFSETQ. For the CDR3, the DNA is TGCGCCAGCAGCACTGGGGCGGAGACAGCCCCCTACGAGCAGTACTTC. It codes for CASSTGAETAPYEQYF.

This clone showed up just once. Here the CDR3 reads CSVDRGPNRTEAFF. The CDR3 DNA is TGCAGCGTTGACAGGGGGCCGAATCGCACTGAAGCTTTCTTT. V is TRBV29-1 and J is TRBJ1-1; the match to TRBD1 covers 8 bases. The germline CDR1 and CDR2 sequences are SQVTM and ANQGSEA. The CDR3 sequence is 14 residues long. Germline trimming cut 3 bases from V and 4 bases from J; bases unmatched to any gene: 7.

The CDR3 reads CASTARALAGNQPQHF. In nucleotides, the CDR3 is TGTGCCAGTACCGCTAGGGCCCTTGCTGGCAATCAGCCCCAGCATTTT. This sequence joins TRBV19 and TRBJ1-5, with no clear D. CDR3 length: 16 amino acids. Germline V lookup: CDR1 LNHDA, CDR2 SQIVND (reference sequence). Deletions cut 7 bases from V and 2 bases from J, with 18 bases between.